Each of the 5 T cell receptor beta chains below was sequenced from the same sample in a study of T cell responses to AZD1222 COVID-19 vaccine. TCRdb's copy holds only in-frame clones and misses some; the assay was immunoSEQ multiplex PCR. Among approximately 14,000 clones, approximately 80% were seen once, and the ten largest hold about two fifths. Source: peripheral blood, taken 28 days after the second AZD1222 dose. All receptors derive from an adult who received the AZD1222 COVID-19 vaccine.

V is TRBV19 and J is TRBJ2-7; 7 positions agree with TRBD2. From germline, CDR1 is LNHDA and CDR2 SQIVND (reference sequence). Losses at the gene ends were 4 bases for V and 3 bases for J; bases not matched to a gene: 0. The CDR3 spans 12 residues. Here the CDR3 reads CASSSGGYEQYF. The CDR3 nucleotides are TGTGCCAGTAGTAGCGGGGGCTACGAGCAGTACTTC. Variable domain in full (rest from reference TRBV19 and TRBJ2-7): DGGITQSPKYLFRKEGQNVTLSCEQNLNHDAMYWYRQDPGQGLRLIYYSQIVNDFQKGDIAEGYSVSREKKESFPLTVTSAQKNPTAFYLCASSSGGYEQYFGPGTRLTVT.

The rearrangement joins TRBV19 to TRBJ1-5; D not resolved. Trimming took 0 bases from V and 0 from J, leaving 9 bases between them. Germline V lookup: CDR1 LNHDA, CDR2 SQIVND (reference sequence). The CDR3 has 16 amino acids. In DNA, the CDR3 is TGTGCCAGTAGTATAGATAGGGATTATAGCAATCAGCCCCAGCATTTT. It specifies CASSIDRDYSNQPQHF.

This chain uses TRBV9 with TRBJ2-1, with D perhaps assigned TRBD1 or TRBD2 (5 bases each). Germline V CDR1 and CDR2: SGDLS, YYNGEE. This CDR3 is 17 amino acids long. V lost 3 bases, J lost 4 bases, and 20 bases lay in between. The CDR3 coding sequence is TGTGCCAGCAGCGGAGACGAATCCGGGACGGAATACAATGAGCAGTTCTTC. Translation: CASSGDESGTEYNEQFF.

This sequence joins TRBV5-1 and TRBJ2-7; 7 bases map to TRBD1. CDR1 is SGHRS and CDR2 is YFSETQ in the germline V gene. The CDR3 is 15 amino acids. V gave up 3 bases and J gave up 6 bases; unmatched junction bases: 12. CDR3 sequence: CASSSGTENIGEQYF. As DNA, the CDR3 is TGCGCCAGCAGCTCCGGGACAGAGAATATCGGCGAGCAGTACTTC. Full variable domain (missing parts from reference TRBV5-1 and TRBJ2-7): KAGVTQTPRYLIKTRGQQVTLSCSPISGHRSVSWYQQTPGQGLQFLFEYFSETQRNKGNFPGRFSGRQFSNSRSEMNVSTLELGDSALYLCASSSGTENIGEQYFGPGTRLTVT.

This chain joins TRBV28 and TRBJ2-1; D possibly matches TRBD1 or TRBD2 (5 bases each). V shed 5 bases and J shed 0 bases, with 14 bases lying between them. The germline gives CDR1 MDHEN, CDR2 SYDVKM. This CDR3 is built from 16 residues. CDR3 amino acids: CASSTPGPGSYNEQFF. In DNA, the CDR3 is TGTGCCAGCAGTACCCCGGGACCGGGCTCCTACAATGAGCAGTTCTTC.